This TCR beta chain was captured by sequencing in a study of T-cell reconstitution after alpha-beta-depleted transplantation in children. The V segment lost 6 bases and the J segment 4 bases; nucleotides outside the gene matches: 22. Germline V gene lookup returns CDR1 MDHEN and CDR2 SYDVKM. The CDR3 totals 19 residues. Notes on the study in general: Newly produced T cells mostly provided counts and TCRbeta diversity after one year, as hyperexpanded clones declined. In patients about two months after transplant, alpha-beta T cells reportedly arose from several hundred expanded graft clones. Diversity of TCRbeta at day 60 was high in some patients, arising from surviving recipient T cells and thymic progenitors.

A TCRbeta library incorporating unique molecular identifiers was prepared. MiXCR was run by TCRdb on the PCR reads, yielding one entry per CDR3 protein. The sample contains fewer than 350,000 distinct CDR3 sequences, over 9% of which appear only once. This clonotype was seen repeatedly, ten times or more. The antigen is undetermined. The clonotype originates from a boy younger than two with acute myeloid leukemia, due to receive a stem cell transplant. Sample: PBMCs, taken before TCRalphabeta/CD19-depleted stem cell transplant. V and J are TRBV28 and TRBJ1-1; 8 nucleotides align to TRBD1. The CDR3 protein is CASSLGTHWTGRYTTEAFF. In DNA form, the CDR3 reads TGTGCCAGCAGCCTTGGGACCCACTGGACAGGGAGATATACCACTGAAGCTTTCTTT.